Presented here are 4 T cell receptor beta chains from one specimen sequenced in a study of blood T cell repertoires in COVID-19. Measured with immunoSEQ multiplex PCR; TCRdb has only the in-frame clones, and not every one. Here the sample spans approximately 90,000 clones, about nine tenths being singletons. The specimen was peripheral blood. These receptors were collected from a man between 60 and 75 years old with acute or convalescent COVID-19.

The chain has TRBV7-9 and TRBJ1-2, with D unclear. V was shortened by 5 bases and J by 3 bases, with 7 bases between the two germline ends. Germline V lookup: CDR1 SEHNR, CDR2 FQNEAQ (reference sequence). The CDR3 length is 12 residues. The CDR3 region is CASSVADYGYTF. The DNA for the CDR3 is TGTGCCAGCAGCGTGGCAGACTATGGCTACACCTTC. Looking up the rest from reference TRBV7-9 and TRBJ1-2 gives the full variable domain: DTGVSQNPRHKITKRGQNVTFRCDPISEHNRLYWYRQTLGQGPEFLTYFQNEAQLEKSRLLSDRFSAERPKGSFSTLEIQRTEQGDSAMYLCASSVADYGYTFGSGTRLTVV.

This clone showed up just once. The chain employs TRBV3-1 (or the pseudogene TRBV3-2) and TRBJ1-1, with 9 bases matching TRBD1. The CDR3 extends over 14 amino acids. Germline V gene sequence: CDR1 LGHDT, CDR2 YNNKEL (reference sequence). Germline trimming cut 4 bases from V and 5 bases from J; bases unmatched to any gene: 5. The CDR3 region has the DNA TGTGCCAGCAGCCCAAGACAGGGGGGAACTGAAGCTTTCTTT. Amino acids: CASSPRQGGTEAFF.

This chain links TRBV11-3 with TRBJ1-1; a possible D gene is TRBD1 (6 bases). CDR1 and CDR2 (germline): SGHNT, YENEEA. V was clipped by 5 bases and J by 2 bases, with 9 bases between them. This CDR3 is 13 amino acids long. DNA of the CDR3: TGTGCCAGCAGCGGACAGCTAAACACTGAAGCTTTCTTT. It yields the protein CASSGQLNTEAFF.

J is TRBJ1-3 and V is TRBV9, with TRBD1 matching 9 bases. This CDR3 has 16 residues. V lost 3 bases to trimming and J lost 0 bases; unmatched junction nucleotides: 4. Germline CDR1 is SGDLS and CDR2 is YYNGEE. This CDR3 is CASSATGGFSGNTIYF. DNA for the CDR3: TGTGCCAGCAGCGCGACAGGGGGTTTCTCTGGAAACACCATATATTTT.